Following are 9 T cell receptor beta chains from one sample sequenced in a study of blood T cells in healthy people across ages. The authors ran a second PCR of roughly 6 to 12 cycles using a sample-barcoded 5' primer and a J-beta primer mix. TCRdb used MiXCR to reprocess the 5' RACE reads, holding one entry per CDR3 protein. This sample has fewer than 2,000,000 distinct CDR3 sequences, with around 40% found just once. Sequenced material: blood. The receptor source for this set is a human donor in good health.

The V and J genes are TRBV7-3 and TRBJ2-7, with D hard to call. Deletions cut 0 bases from V and 4 bases from J, with 13 bases between. Looked up from germline, CDR1 is SGHTA and CDR2 is FQGTGA. The length of the CDR3 is 15 residues. In DNA form, the CDR3 reads TGTGCCAGCAGCTTAACGGGCGGACGGCAGTACGAGCAGTACTTC. Protein product: CASSLTGGRQYEQYF.

A few counts support this clonotype. V is TRBV6-2 or TRBV6-3 and J is TRBJ2-7, with D possibly matching TRBD1 (6 bases). The CDR3 length is 16 residues. The germline CDR1 and CDR2 sequences are MNHEY and SVGEGT. V was trimmed by 1 base and J by 4 bases, leaving 17 bases between them. CDR3 sequence (DNA): TGTGCCAGCAGTTACTACGGACAGACAGCCATTTACGAGCAGTACTTC. Amino acids: CASSYYGQTAIYEQYF.

The chain has TRBV28 and TRBJ1-1; no firm D call. The germline V gene has CDR1 MDHEN and CDR2 SYDVKM. This CDR3 comprises 11 residues. Between the trimmed V and J ends, which lost 7 bases and 6 bases, there was a span of 9 bases. Written as DNA, the CDR3 is TGTGCCAGCACCGAATCTGCTGAAGCTTTCTTT. Its protein is CASTESAEAFF.

A word on this clonotype: Its ends do not fully match the called genes, so a read error is possible. The chain couples TRBV7-2 to TRBJ2-7; perhaps TRBD2 as D (6 bases). The CDR3 contains 18 residues. CDR1 is SGHTA and CDR2 is FQGNSA in the germline V gene. CDR3 residues: CAGSSGRNPRGTTYEQYF. DNA for the CDR3: TGTGCCGGCAGCTCAGGGAGGAACCCACGGGGGACCACATACGAGCAGTACTTC.

V gene TRBV5-5 combines with J gene TRBJ1-2; no definite D call. Germline CDR1 is SGHKS and CDR2 is YYEKEE (reference sequence). The CDR3 runs to 12 residues. The ends were cut back, 4 bases at V and 8 bases at J, with 12 bases in the middle. The CDR3 bases are TGTGCCAGCAGCCCGGAGCTGGGGGGCTACACCTTC. It yields the protein CASSPELGGYTF.

The chain links TRBV20-1 to TRBJ1-2; D not resolved. The germline gives CDR1 DFQATT, CDR2 SNEGSKA (reference sequence). Trimming pared 6 bases from V and 8 bases from J, leaving 19 bases between. The CDR3 has 13 amino acids. This CDR3 is CSAVRPGPRGYTF. In nucleotides, the CDR3 is TGCAGTGCCGTCAGGCCCGGGCCGCGCGGCTACACCTTC.

This clonotype was detected only a few times. The chain links TRBV24-1 to TRBJ2-1; D is ambiguous. The germline V gene has CDR1 KGHDR and CDR2 SFDVKD. This CDR3 is built from 12 residues. Deletions cut 3 bases from V and 8 bases from J, with 7 bases between. CDR3 sequence reads: CATSDRLYEQFF. The DNA for the CDR3 is TGTGCCACCAGTGATCGACTGTATGAGCAGTTCTTC.

This clonotype has a handful of counts. This chain joins TRBV5-6 and TRBJ2-4; D is ambiguous. Near its end, the DNA agrees better with TRBJ2-7, so the J call may be wrong. The CDR3 sequence is 13 residues long. CDR1 and CDR2 from the germline V gene are SGHDT and YYEEEE. The CDR3 spells CASSLVDLYEQYF. DNA for the CDR3: TGTGCCAGCAGCCTGGTGGATCTTTACGAGCAGTACTTC.

The chain is built from TRBV29-1 and TRBJ2-4; D might be TRBD1 (5 bases). The end of the DNA fits TRBJ2-7 better, so the J call may be wrong. Looked up from germline, CDR1 is SQVTM and CDR2 is ANQGSEA. The CDR3 has 12 amino acids. The CDR3 loop reads CSVATAPYEQYF. The CDR3 DNA sequence: TGCAGCGTTGCGACAGCACCCTACGAGCAGTACTTC.